The T cell receptor (beta chain) described here comes from a study of T cell responses to AZD1222 COVID-19 vaccine. Regarding the study as a whole: Seropositivity was recorded at baseline in only a handful of AZD1222 recipients.

Here immunoSEQ multiplex PCR was the method, and the copy in TCRdb shows in-frame clones only, minus some. The sample contains about 89,000 clones, about 90% of which appear only once. V lost 2 bases to trimming and J lost 2 bases, with 12 bases between them. CDR1 and CDR2 (germline): MDHEN, SYDVKM. The CDR3 has 16 residues. This clone was detected only once. Its specificity is unknown. The genes are TRBV28 and TRBJ1-4, with D unresolved. Sequenced here: peripheral blood, sampled 28 days after the second AZD1222 dose. The clonotype was recovered from an adult who received the AZD1222 COVID-19 vaccine. The CDR3 spells CASSLRGGVTNEKLFF. In nucleotides, the CDR3 is TGTGCCAGCAGTTTAAGAGGTGGAGTTACTAATGAAAAACTGTTTTTT.